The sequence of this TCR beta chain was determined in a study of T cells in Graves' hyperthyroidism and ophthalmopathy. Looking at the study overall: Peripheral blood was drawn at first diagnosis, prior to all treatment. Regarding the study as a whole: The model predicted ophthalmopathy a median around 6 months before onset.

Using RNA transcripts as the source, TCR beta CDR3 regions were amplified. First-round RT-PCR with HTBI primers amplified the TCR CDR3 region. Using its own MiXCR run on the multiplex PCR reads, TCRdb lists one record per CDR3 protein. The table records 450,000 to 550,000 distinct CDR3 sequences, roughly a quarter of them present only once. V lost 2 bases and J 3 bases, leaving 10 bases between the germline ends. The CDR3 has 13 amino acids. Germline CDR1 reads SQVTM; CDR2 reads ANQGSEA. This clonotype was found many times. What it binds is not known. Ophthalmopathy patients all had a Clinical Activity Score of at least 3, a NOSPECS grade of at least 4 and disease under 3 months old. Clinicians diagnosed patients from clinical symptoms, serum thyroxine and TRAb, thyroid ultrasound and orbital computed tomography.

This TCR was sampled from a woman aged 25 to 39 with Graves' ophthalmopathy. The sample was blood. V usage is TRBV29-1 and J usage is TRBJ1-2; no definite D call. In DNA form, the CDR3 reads TGCAGCGTTGAATGGTCAGGCGACTATGGCTACACCTTC. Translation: CSVEWSGDYGYTF. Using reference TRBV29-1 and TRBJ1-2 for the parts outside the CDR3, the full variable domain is SAVISQKPSRDICQRGTSLTIQCQVDSQVTMMFWYRQQPGQSLTLIATANQGSEATYESGFVIDKFPISRPNLTFSTLTVSNMSPEDSSIYLCSVEWSGDYGYTFGSGTRLTVV.